The 17 T cell receptor beta chains reported below all come from one sample, sequenced in a study of cytomegalovirus exposure and HLA in healthy donors. The primer mix had 60 Vbeta and 13 Jbeta primers. Libraries were prepared by immunoSEQ multiplex PCR; TCRdb keeps only in-frame clonotypes and omits some of them. Here the sample spans 250,000 to 350,000 clones, 86% being singletons. Sequencing input: PBMCs. Receptor source: a man in his forties or fifties in good health and CMV-seropositive.

This chain uses TRBV28 with TRBJ2-7; D may be TRBD1 (5 bases). Trimming removed 10 bases at V and 2 bases at J, with 9 bases between. Per germline, CDR1 MDHEN and CDR2 SYDVKM. The length of the CDR3 is 11 residues. The CDR3 DNA reads TGTGCCACCAGACAGACCTACGAGCAGTACTTC. Translating gives CATRQTYEQYF.

The chain joins TRBV29-1 to TRBJ2-7, with 10 bases matching TRBD1. Germline V gene lookup returns CDR1 SQVTM and CDR2 ANQGSEA. This CDR3 contains 16 residues. Unmatched junction bases numbered 12, after V lost 3 bases and J lost 4 bases. Written as DNA, the CDR3 is TGCAGCGTTGAGGGAAACCGGGACAGGGGAATATACGAGCAGTACTTC. Residues: CSVEGNRDRGIYEQYF.

The CDR3 reads CASRSGGLLVYEQYF. Here the CDR3 DNA reads TGCGCCAGCAGGTCCGGAGGTCTGTTAGTCTACGAGCAGTACTTC. The V call is TRBV10-2, the J call TRBJ2-7, with D perhaps TRBD2 (5 bases). The V gene lost 6 bases and the J gene lost 3 bases, with 18 bases spanning the gap. Germline values: CDR1 WSHSY, CDR2 SAAADI. The CDR3 loop spans 15 amino acids.

The chain recombines TRBV27 with TRBJ2-2; TRBD1 aligns across 9 bases. This CDR3 comprises 16 residues. CDR1 and CDR2 (germline): MNHEY, SMNVEV (reference sequence). The ends lost 6 bases at V and 4 bases at J; junction bases unmatched: 9. CDR3 amino acids: CASSSQGALFTGELFF. Here the CDR3 DNA reads TGTGCCAGCAGCTCACAGGGGGCTTTATTCACCGGGGAGCTGTTTTTT.

The chain couples TRBV10-1 to TRBJ2-1; 9 bases match TRBD2. This CDR3 has 14 amino acids. Trimming took 6 bases from V and 7 from J; bases not matched to a gene: 7. Germline CDR1 and CDR2: WNHNN and SYGVQD (reference sequence). This chain's CDR3 is CASSAGGAGNEQFF. The CDR3 nucleotides are TGCGCCAGCAGCGCGGGAGGGGCTGGTAATGAGCAGTTCTTC.

The J gene is TRBJ2-1, the V gene TRBV28; 7 nucleotides agree with TRBD1. The CDR3 is made up of 13 amino acids. V lost 7 bases to trimming and J lost 7 bases; unmatched junction nucleotides: 7. Germline V CDR1 and CDR2: MDHEN, SYDVKM. In DNA form, the CDR3 reads TGTGCCAGCATCTCTGGGGGACAGAATGAGCAGTTCTTC. Protein sequence: CASISGGQNEQFF. The whole variable domain, filled in from reference TRBV28 and TRBJ2-1, reads DVKVTQSSRYLVKRTGEKVFLECVQDMDHENMFWYRQDPGLGLRLIYFSYDVKMKEKGDIPEGYSVSREKKERFSLILESASTNQTSMYLCASISGGQNEQFFGPGTRLTVL.

V and J are TRBV11-2 and TRBJ2-3, with a tentative D call TRBD1 (6 bases). The V end was cut by 1 base, the J end by 1 base, with 9 bases between. This CDR3 is 15 amino acids long. CDR1 is SGHAT, CDR2 FQNNGV, per germline. The CDR3 DNA reads TGTGCCAGCAGCTTAGCAGGGGCGGGCACAGATACGCAGTATTTT. Residues: CASSLAGAGTDTQYF.

This sequence joins TRBV6-1 and TRBJ1-2; possibly TRBD1 for D (5 bases). V lost 7 bases and J lost 0, with 15 bases in between. There are 15 residues in the CDR3. Germline loops: CDR1 MNHNS, CDR2 SASEGT. As DNA, the CDR3 is TGTGCCAGCATCAAGGGGAGGGAAGCTAACTATGGCTACACCTTC. Translating it yields CASIKGREANYGYTF.

This rearrangement joins TRBV18 to TRBJ2-5; tentative D call: TRBD1 (7 bases). This CDR3 comprises 17 residues. Germline V gene data show CDR1 as KGHSH and CDR2 as LQKENI. The V gene lost 5 bases and the J gene lost 5 bases, with 24 bases spanning the gap. CDR3 nucleotides: TGTGCCAGCTCATCAAACGTCTACTTGGCAGGGGGGGAGACCCAGTACTTC. It specifies CASSSNVYLAGGETQYF.

This chain joins TRBV13 and TRBJ1-2; D unclear. The V end lost 3 bases, the J end lost 8 bases, and 10 bases lay between the germline ends. Germline loops: CDR1 PRHDT, CDR2 FYEKMQ (reference sequence). The CDR3 runs 12 residues. CDR3: CASSFSSGGYTF. The CDR3, as DNA: TGTGCCAGCAGCTTTAGTTCGGGGGGCTACACCTTC.

The V and J genes are TRBV5-4 and TRBJ2-7; TRBD2 agrees at 7 bases. Trimming at V came to 4 bases and at J to 9 bases, leaving 16 bases not matched to a gene. The CDR3 is 15 amino acids. In germline, CDR1 is SGHNT, CDR2 YYREEE (reference sequence). CDR3 region: CASSPDWTRGSRQYF. The CDR3 DNA follows: TGTGCCAGCAGCCCAGACTGGACTAGAGGTAGCAGGCAGTACTTC.

The sample holds one count of this clone. The chain is built from TRBV11-2 and TRBJ2-2; 9 bases match TRBD1. Germline V gives CDR1 SGHAT, CDR2 FQNNGV. Trimming took 5 bases from V and 6 from J; bases not matched to a gene: 16. This CDR3 is built from 18 residues. The CDR3 nucleotides read TGTGCCAGCAGCGAGTACAGGGGGCGTAAAGCGTGGGCCGGGGAGCTGTTTTTT. Translated, it gives CASSEYRGRKAWAGELFF.

The chain employs TRBV2 and TRBJ2-3; 10 bases match TRBD1. CDR1 is SNHLY and CDR2 is FYNNEI in the germline V gene. After removal of 7 bases from V and 3 bases from J, the junction contained 7 bases not matched to a gene. The CDR3 has 15 residues. The CDR3 is CASTARDRGTDTQYF. The CDR3 coding sequence is TGTGCCAGCACCGCCCGGGACAGGGGAACAGATACGCAGTATTTT.

This clone has more than one count but fewer than ten. This chain links TRBV4-3 with TRBJ1-4; the D gene is possibly TRBD1 (6 bases). Trimming removed 0 bases at V and 8 bases at J, with 13 bases between. The CDR3 has 15 residues. Germline V gene data show CDR1 as LGHNA and CDR2 as YSLEER. DNA for the CDR3: TGCGCCAGCAGCCAAGATCAGGGGTTGGGGGAAAAACTGTTTTTT. The encoded protein is CASSQDQGLGEKLFF.

The chain couples TRBV19 to TRBJ2-7; 8 nucleotides agree with TRBD1. J lost 5 bases, V lost 1 base, and 4 bases had no gene match. Germline V gives CDR1 LNHDA, CDR2 SQIVND (reference sequence). There are 14 residues in the CDR3. The CDR3 DNA follows: TGTGCCAGTAGTATAGGCCAGGGGGCCCACGAGCAGTACTTC. Its protein product is CASSIGQGAHEQYF.

The sample holds a few counts of this clone. The chain employs TRBV7-9 and TRBJ2-7; 12 bases agree with TRBD2. Germline V lookup: CDR1 SEHNR, CDR2 FQNEAQ (reference sequence). This CDR3 spans 16 amino acids. The V segment lost 4 bases and the J segment 1 base; nucleotides outside the gene matches: 5. The CDR3 here is CASSSRLAGASYEQYF. The CDR3 DNA sequence: TGTGCCAGCAGCTCCAGACTAGCGGGAGCGTCCTACGAGCAGTACTTC.

This clone was detected once. CDR3 loop: CASSSYAGQGVNEQFF. The CDR3 nucleotides read TGTGCCAGCAGTTCTTACGCCGGACAAGGTGTCAATGAGCAGTTCTTC. The gene calls are TRBV6-5 and TRBJ2-1; a weak D match, TRBD1 (5 bases). Germline CDR1 and CDR2: MNHEY and SVGAGI. The CDR3 extends over 16 amino acids. V shed 4 bases and J shed 6 bases, with 19 bases lying between them.